This T cell receptor (beta chain) stems from a study of blood T cell repertoires in COVID-19. Whole-study context: Acute and convalescent COVID-19 samples came from the United States, Italy and Spain. T cells, B-cell-depleted T cells, or PBMCs provided the cDNA or gDNA that served as material.

Germline-derived CDR1 and CDR2 are MNHEY and SMNVEV (reference sequence). Trimming stripped 3 bases from V and 2 bases from J, with 8 bases between. CDR3 length: 14 residues. Per the original data handling: Reference gene primers were amplified, and this amplification served to estimate nucleated cell counts. This table comes from immunoSEQ multiplex PCR, and its TCRdb copy is limited to in-frame clones, with some not included. V and J calls and clone size are as listed in that table; D and trimming were resolved from the DNA. There are approximately 97,000 clones in the sample; roughly 85% occur only once, and approximately 40% lies in the top ten.

The chain is built from TRBV27 and TRBJ1-5; D remains ambiguous. This clonotype was sampled from a man at least 80 years old with acute or convalescent COVID-19. The sample comprised peripheral blood. The CDR3 nucleotides read TGTGCCAGCAGTTTCTGGGGAGGCAATCAGCCCCAGCATTTT. Residues: CASSFWGGNQPQHF.